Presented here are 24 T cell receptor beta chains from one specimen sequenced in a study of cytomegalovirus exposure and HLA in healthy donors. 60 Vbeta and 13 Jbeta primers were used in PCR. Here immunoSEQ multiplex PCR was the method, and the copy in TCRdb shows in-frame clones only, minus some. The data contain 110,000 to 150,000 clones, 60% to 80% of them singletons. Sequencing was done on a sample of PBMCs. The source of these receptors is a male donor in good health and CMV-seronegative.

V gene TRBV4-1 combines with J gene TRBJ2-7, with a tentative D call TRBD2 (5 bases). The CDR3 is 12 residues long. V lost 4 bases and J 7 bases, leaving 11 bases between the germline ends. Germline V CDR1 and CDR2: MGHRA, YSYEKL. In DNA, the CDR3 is TGCGCCAGCAGCCCGGGGAGAAGGGAGCAGTACTTC. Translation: CASSPGRREQYF.

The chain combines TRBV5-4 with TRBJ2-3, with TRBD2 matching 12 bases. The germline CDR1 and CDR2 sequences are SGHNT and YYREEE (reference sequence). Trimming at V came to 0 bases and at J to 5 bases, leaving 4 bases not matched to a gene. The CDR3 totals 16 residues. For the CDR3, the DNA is TGTGCCAGCAGCTTGGCTACTAGCGGGGGGCAAGATACGCAGTATTTT. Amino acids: CASSLATSGGQDTQYF.

The CDR3: CASSRTGNSPLHF. CDR3 DNA sequence: TGTGCCAGCAGCCGAACAGGGAACTCACCCCTCCACTTT. The chain is built from TRBV7-3 and TRBJ1-6, with a weak D call TRBD1 (6 bases). The CDR3 is 13 residues long. V lost 5 bases and J 10 bases, leaving 12 bases between the germline ends. The germline gives CDR1 SGHTA, CDR2 FQGTGA.

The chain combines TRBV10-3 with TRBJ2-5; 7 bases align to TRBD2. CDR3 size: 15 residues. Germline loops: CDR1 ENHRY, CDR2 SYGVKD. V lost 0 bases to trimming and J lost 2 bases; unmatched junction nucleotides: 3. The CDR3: CAISESGGGQETQYF. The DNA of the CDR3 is TGTGCCATCAGTGAGTCTGGGGGAGGGCAAGAGACCCAGTACTTC.

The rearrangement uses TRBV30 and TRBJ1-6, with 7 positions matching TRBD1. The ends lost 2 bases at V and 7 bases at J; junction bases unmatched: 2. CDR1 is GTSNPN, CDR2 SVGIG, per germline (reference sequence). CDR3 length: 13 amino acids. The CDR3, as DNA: TGTGCCTGGAGTCCGGACAGGAATTCACCCCTCCACTTT. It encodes CAWSPDRNSPLHF.

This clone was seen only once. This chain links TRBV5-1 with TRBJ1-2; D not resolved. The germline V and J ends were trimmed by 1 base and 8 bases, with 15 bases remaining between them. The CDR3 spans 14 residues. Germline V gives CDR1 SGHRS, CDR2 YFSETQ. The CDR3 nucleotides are TGCGCCAGCAGCTTGATCCAGGCCGCTGCGGGCTACACCTTC. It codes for CASSLIQAAAGYTF.

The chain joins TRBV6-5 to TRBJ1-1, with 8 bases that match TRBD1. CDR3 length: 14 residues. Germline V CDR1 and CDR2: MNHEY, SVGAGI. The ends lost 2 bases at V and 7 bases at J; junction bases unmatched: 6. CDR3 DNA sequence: TGTGCCAGCAGTTACGGACAGGGAGGGATTGAAGCTTTCTTT. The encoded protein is CASSYGQGGIEAFF.

Written as DNA, the CDR3 is TGTGCCAGCAGCCCTCGGTTAGCGGGAGGCGAGCAGTACTTC. It encodes CASSPRLAGGEQYF. The chain couples TRBV7-6 to TRBJ2-7, with 10 bases fitting TRBD2. The CDR3 is made up of 14 amino acids. Germline V gene data show CDR1 as SGHVS and CDR2 as FNYEAQ. After removal of 5 bases from V and 6 bases from J, the junction contained 7 bases not matched to a gene.

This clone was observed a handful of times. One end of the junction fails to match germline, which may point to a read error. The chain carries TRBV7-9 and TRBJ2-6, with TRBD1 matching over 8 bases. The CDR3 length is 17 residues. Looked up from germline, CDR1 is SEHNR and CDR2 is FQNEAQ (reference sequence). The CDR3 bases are TGTGCCAGCAGCTTAGGGACAGGGAGCTCTGGGGCCAACGGCCTGACTTTC. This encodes CASSLGTGSSGANGLTF.

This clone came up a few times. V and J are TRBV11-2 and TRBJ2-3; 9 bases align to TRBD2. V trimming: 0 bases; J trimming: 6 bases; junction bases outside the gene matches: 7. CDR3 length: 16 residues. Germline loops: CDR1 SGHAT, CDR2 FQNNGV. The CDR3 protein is CASSLDGLAGRDTQYF. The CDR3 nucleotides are TGTGCCAGCAGCTTAGATGGGCTAGCGGGGAGGGATACGCAGTATTTT.

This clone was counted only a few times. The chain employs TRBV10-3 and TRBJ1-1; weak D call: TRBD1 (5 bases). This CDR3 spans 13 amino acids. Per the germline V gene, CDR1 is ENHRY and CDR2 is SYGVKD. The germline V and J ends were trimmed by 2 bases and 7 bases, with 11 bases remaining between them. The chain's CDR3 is CAISEKGWDEAFF. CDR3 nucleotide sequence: TGTGCCATCAGTGAGAAGGGGTGGGATGAAGCTTTCTTT.

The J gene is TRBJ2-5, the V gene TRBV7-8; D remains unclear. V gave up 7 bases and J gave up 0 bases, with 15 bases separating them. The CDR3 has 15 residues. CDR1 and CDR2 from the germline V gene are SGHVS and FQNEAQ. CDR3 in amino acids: CASTPFGLYQETQYF. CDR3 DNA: TGTGCCAGCACCCCGTTCGGGTTGTACCAAGAGACCCAGTACTTC.

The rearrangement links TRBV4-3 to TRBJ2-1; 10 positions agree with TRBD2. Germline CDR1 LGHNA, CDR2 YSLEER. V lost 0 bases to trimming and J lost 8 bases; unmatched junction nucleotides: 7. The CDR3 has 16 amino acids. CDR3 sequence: CASSQDWASGGHEQFF. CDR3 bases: TGCGCCAGCAGCCAAGATTGGGCTAGCGGGGGACATGAGCAGTTCTTC.

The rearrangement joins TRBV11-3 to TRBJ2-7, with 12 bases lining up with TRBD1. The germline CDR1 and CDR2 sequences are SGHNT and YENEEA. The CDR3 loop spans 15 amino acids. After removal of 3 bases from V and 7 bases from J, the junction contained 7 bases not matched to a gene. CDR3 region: CASSFSGTGGWEQYF. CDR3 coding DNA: TGTGCCAGCAGCTTCTCTGGGACAGGGGGCTGGGAGCAGTACTTC.

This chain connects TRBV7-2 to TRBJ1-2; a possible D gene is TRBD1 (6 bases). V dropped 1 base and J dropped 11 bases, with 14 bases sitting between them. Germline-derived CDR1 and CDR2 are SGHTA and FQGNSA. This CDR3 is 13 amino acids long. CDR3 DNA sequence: TGTGCCAGCAGCTTAGGGCCAGGGGAGGGATACACCTTC. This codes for CASSLGPGEGYTF.

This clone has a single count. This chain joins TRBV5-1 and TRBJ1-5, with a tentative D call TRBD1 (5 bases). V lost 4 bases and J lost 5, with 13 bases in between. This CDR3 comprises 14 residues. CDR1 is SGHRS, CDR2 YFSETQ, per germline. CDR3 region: CASSPGTQDQPQHF. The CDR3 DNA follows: TGCGCCAGCAGCCCCGGGACTCAGGATCAGCCCCAGCATTTT.

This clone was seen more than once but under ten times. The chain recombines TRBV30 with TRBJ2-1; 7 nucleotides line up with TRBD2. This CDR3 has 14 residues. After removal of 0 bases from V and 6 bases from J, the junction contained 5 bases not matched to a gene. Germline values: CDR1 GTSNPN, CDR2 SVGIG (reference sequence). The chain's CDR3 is CAWSVWRETNEQFF. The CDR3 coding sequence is TGTGCCTGGAGTGTATGGCGGGAGACCAATGAGCAGTTCTTC.

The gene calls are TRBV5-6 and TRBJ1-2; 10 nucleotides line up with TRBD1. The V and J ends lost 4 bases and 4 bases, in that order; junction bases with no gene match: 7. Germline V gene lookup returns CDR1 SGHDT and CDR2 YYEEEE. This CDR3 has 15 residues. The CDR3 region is CASSPGTGVLYGYTF. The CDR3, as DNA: TGTGCCAGCAGCCCCGGGACAGGGGTTCTCTATGGCTACACCTTC. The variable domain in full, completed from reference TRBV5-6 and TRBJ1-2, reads DAGVTQSPTHLIKTRGQQVTLRCSPKSGHDTVSWYQQALGQGPQFIFQYYEEEERQRGNFPDRFSGHQFPNYSSELNVNALLLGDSALYLCASSPGTGVLYGYTFGSGTRLTVV.

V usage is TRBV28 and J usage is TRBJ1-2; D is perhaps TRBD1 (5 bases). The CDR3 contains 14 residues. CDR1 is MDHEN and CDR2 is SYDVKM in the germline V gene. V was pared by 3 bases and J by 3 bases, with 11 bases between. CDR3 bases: TGTGCCAGCAGTTTCGTGGGGGGGGACTATGGCTACACCTTC. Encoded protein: CASSFVGGDYGYTF.

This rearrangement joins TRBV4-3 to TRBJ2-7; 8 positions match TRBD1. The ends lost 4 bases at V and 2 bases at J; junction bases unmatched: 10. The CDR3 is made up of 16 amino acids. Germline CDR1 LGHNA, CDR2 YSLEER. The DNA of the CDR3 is TGCGCCAGCAGCCCGAGCTCGACAGGGGAAGCCTACGAGCAGTACTTC. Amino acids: CASSPSSTGEAYEQYF.

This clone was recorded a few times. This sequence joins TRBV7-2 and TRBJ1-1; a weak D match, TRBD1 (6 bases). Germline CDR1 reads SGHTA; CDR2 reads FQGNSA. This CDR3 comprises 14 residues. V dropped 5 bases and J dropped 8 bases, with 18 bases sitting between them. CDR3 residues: CASSRYRETREAFF. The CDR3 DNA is TGTGCCAGCAGCCGTTACAGGGAAACCAGGGAAGCTTTCTTT.

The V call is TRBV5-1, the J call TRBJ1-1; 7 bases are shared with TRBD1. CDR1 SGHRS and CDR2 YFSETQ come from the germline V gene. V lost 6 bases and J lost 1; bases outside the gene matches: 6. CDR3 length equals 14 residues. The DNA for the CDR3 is TGCGCCAGCACTGCCGGGACAGCGAACACTGAAGCTTTCTTT. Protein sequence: CASTAGTANTEAFF.

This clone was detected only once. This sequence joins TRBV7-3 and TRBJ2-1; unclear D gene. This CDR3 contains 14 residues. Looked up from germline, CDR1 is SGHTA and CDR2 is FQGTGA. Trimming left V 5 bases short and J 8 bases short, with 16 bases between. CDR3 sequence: CASSPRPSNHEQFF. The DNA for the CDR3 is TGTGCCAGCAGCCCAAGACCTAGTAACCATGAGCAGTTCTTC. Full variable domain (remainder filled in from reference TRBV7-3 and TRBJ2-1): GAGVSQTPSNKVTEKGKYVELRCDPISGHTALYWYRQSLGQGPEFLIYFQGTGAADDSGLPNDRFFAVRPEGSVSTLKIQRTERGDSAVYLCASSPRPSNHEQFFGPGTRLTVL.

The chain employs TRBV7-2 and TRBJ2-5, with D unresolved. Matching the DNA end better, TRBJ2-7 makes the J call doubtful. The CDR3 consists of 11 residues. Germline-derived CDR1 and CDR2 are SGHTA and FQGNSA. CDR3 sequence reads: CASSLHYEQYF. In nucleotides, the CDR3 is TGTGCCAGCAGCTTACACTACGAGCAGTACTTC.